This passage covers 21 T cell receptor beta chains from one sample sequenced in a study of OX40 agonist ivuxolimab in advanced cancers. Profiled with immunoSEQ multiplex PCR; TCRdb holds only in-frame clones, not every one. The table lists tens of thousands of clones, 75% to 90% of them singletons. Material: CD4+ or CD8+ T cells sorted from blood, obtained in a trial of the OX40 agonist ivuxolimab. The source is an adult with an advanced solid tumor such as melanoma, head and neck, liver or kidney cancer.

The chain has TRBV6-1 and TRBJ2-1, with D possibly called TRBD1 or TRBD2 (6 bases each). There are 17 residues in the CDR3. Germline loops: CDR1 MNHNS, CDR2 SASEGT. Trimming removed 3 bases at V and 2 bases at J, with 17 bases between. CDR3 in DNA: TGTGCCAGCAGTGATGGGACTCTAAGGGGGGCCTACAATGAGCAGTTCTTC. Amino acids: CASSDGTLRGAYNEQFF.

The J gene is TRBJ1-2, the V gene TRBV21-1. TRBV21-1 is assigned pseudogene status. The CDR3 has 11 amino acids. DNA for the CDR3: TGTGCCACGCTCAGGGAGTATGGCTACACCTTC. This translates into CATLREYGYTF.

The chain links TRBV7-9 to TRBJ2-4; 11 bases align to TRBD1. The CDR3 totals 13 residues. CDR1 and CDR2 (germline): SEHNR, FQNEAQ (reference sequence). The J segment lost 6 bases and the V segment lost 9 bases, leaving 4 bases of the junction unmatched. CDR3: CARGQGAVNIQYF. Written as DNA, the CDR3 is TGTGCCAGAGGACAGGGGGCCGTAAACATTCAGTACTTC. Drawing the rest from reference TRBV7-9 and TRBJ2-4, the complete variable domain is DTGVSQNPRHKITKRGQNVTFRCDPISEHNRLYWYRQTLGQGPEFLTYFQNEAQLEKSRLLSDRFSAERPKGSFSTLEIQRTEQGDSAMYLCARGQGAVNIQYFGAGTRLSVL.

As concerns this clone: Other DNA sequences of this sample code for an identical CDR3. The DNA of the CDR3 is TGTGCCAGCAGTTATGAGGAGGGGTCCTACGAGCAGTACTTC. This encodes CASSYEEGSYEQYF. The V call is TRBV6-5, the J call TRBJ2-7; weak D call: TRBD2 (6 bases). In germline, CDR1 is MNHEY, CDR2 SVGAGI. The CDR3 is made up of 14 amino acids. V was trimmed by 3 bases and J by 1 base, leaving 10 bases between them.

The rearrangement uses TRBV13 and TRBJ2-7, with 7 bases identical to TRBD1. Germline V lookup: CDR1 PRHDT, CDR2 FYEKMQ (reference sequence). This CDR3 region has 16 residues. Unmatched junction bases numbered 9, after V lost 4 bases and J lost 0 bases. The CDR3 coding sequence is TGTGCCAGCAGCTCCTACAGGGGACCAAGCTCCTACGAGCAGTACTTC. Encoded protein: CASSSYRGPSSYEQYF.

The chain joins TRBV6-1 to TRBJ1-2; TRBD1 matches 9 bases. The junction had 4 bases not matched to a gene; V was cut back by 3 bases and J by 5 bases. The CDR3 covers 14 residues. From germline, CDR1 is MNHNS and CDR2 SASEGT. The CDR3 coding sequence is TGTGCCAGCAGTGACCGGGACAGGGTTTATGGCTACACCTTC. This sequence encodes CASSDRDRVYGYTF.

The V call is TRBV4-2, the J call TRBJ1-1; D perhaps matches TRBD1 (5 bases). With 0 bases removed from V and 2 bases from J, the gap between germline ends came to 7 bases. There are 14 residues in the CDR3. Germline V gives CDR1 LGHNA, CDR2 YNFKEQ. Written as DNA, the CDR3 is TGTGCCAGCAGCCAAGATAGGGGAAACACTGAAGCTTTCTTT. Its protein is CASSQDRGNTEAFF.

This clone was counted only a few times. This chain links TRBV28 with TRBJ1-2; weak D call: TRBD1 (6 bases). Trimming cost V 1 base and J 8 bases, with 14 bases left between them. CDR1 is MDHEN and CDR2 is SYDVKM in the germline V gene. CDR3 length equals 14 residues. The CDR3 is CASSLSIQGGGYTF. CDR3 sequence (DNA): TGTGCCAGCAGTTTATCTATACAGGGAGGGGGCTACACCTTC.

The chain combines TRBV18 with TRBJ1-2, with D unclear. V lost 0 bases to trimming and J lost 3 bases, with 11 bases between them. This CDR3 has 15 amino acids. Germline CDR1 is KGHSH and CDR2 is LQKENI. CDR3 in amino acids: CASSPPSVRDYGYTF. In nucleotides, the CDR3 is TGTGCCAGCTCACCACCCAGCGTTCGGGACTATGGCTACACCTTC.

The chain combines TRBV29-1 with TRBJ1-2; perhaps TRBD1 as D (5 bases). The CDR3 covers 11 residues. Germline values: CDR1 SQVTM, CDR2 ANQGSEA. The V and J ends lost 3 bases and 7 bases respectively, with 9 bases between them. CDR3 residues: CSVEGLGGYTF. In DNA form, the CDR3 reads TGCAGCGTTGAGGGGCTTGGTGGCTACACCTTC.

The chain links TRBV4-2 to TRBJ2-7; 8 bases line up with TRBD1. This CDR3 region has 16 residues. CDR1 is LGHNA, CDR2 YNFKEQ, per germline. The trim removed 1 base at V and 2 bases at J, leaving 7 bases unmatched. CDR3 in amino acids: CASSQVSGQGTYEQYF. In DNA form, the CDR3 reads TGTGCCAGCAGCCAAGTGTCCGGACAGGGTACCTACGAGCAGTACTTC.

The CDR3 region is CASSPGGAHTYEQYF. In DNA, the CDR3 is TGTGCCAGCAGCCCCGGAGGGGCTCACACCTACGAGCAGTACTTC. The chain combines TRBV7-2 with TRBJ2-7; TRBD2 might be the D (6 bases). V was trimmed by 5 bases and J by 2 bases, leaving 16 bases between them. The CDR3 is 15 residues long. Germline values: CDR1 SGHTA, CDR2 FQGNSA.

This clone was counted a few times. This chain connects TRBV2 to TRBJ1-6; 7 bases agree with TRBD1. CDR3 length: 15 amino acids. The germline V gene encodes CDR1 SNHLY and CDR2 FYNNEI. V gave up 6 bases and J gave up 5 bases; unmatched junction bases: 7. The CDR3 bases are TGTGCCAGCAGCGACAGACAGGGCAATAATTCACCCCTCCACTTT. Amino acid sequence: CASSDRQGNNSPLHF.

This chain uses TRBV28 with TRBJ1-1; weak D call: TRBD1 (6 bases). CDR1 and CDR2 from the germline V gene are MDHEN and SYDVKM. Between the trimmed V and J ends, which lost 3 bases and 3 bases, there was a span of 14 bases. CDR3 size: 15 residues. The CDR3 is CASSLNRVRHTEAFF. The CDR3 DNA is TGTGCCAGCAGTTTGAACAGGGTTCGGCACACTGAAGCTTTCTTT.

The CDR3 DNA sequence: TGTGCCAGCAGTGAAGCGGCGGGGGGGTACAATGAGCAGTTCTTC. This translates into CASSEAAGGYNEQFF. The rearrangement uses TRBV2 and TRBJ2-1; 9 nucleotides agree with TRBD2. V gave up 0 bases and J gave up 4 bases; unmatched junction bases: 1. The CDR3 runs 15 residues. Looked up from germline, CDR1 is SNHLY and CDR2 is FYNNEI. Filled out from reference TRBV2 and TRBJ2-1, the complete variable domain reads EPEVTQTPSHQVTQMGQEVILRCVPISNHLYFYWYRQILGQKVEFLVSFYNNEISEKSEIFDDQFSVERPDGSNFTLKIRSTKLEDSAMYFCASSEAAGGYNEQFFGPGTRLTVL.

This clone was counted once. The gene calls are TRBV7-9 and TRBJ1-6; 9 nucleotides align to TRBD1. This CDR3 comprises 15 residues. With V trimmed by 4 bases and J by 6 bases, 4 bases remained unmatched. Germline V CDR1 and CDR2: SEHNR, FQNEAQ (reference sequence). The CDR3 region is CASSSRDRVNSPLHF. The CDR3 DNA reads TGTGCCAGCAGCTCCCGGGACAGGGTTAATTCACCCCTCCACTTT.

This clone turned up a few times. The rearrangement joins TRBV9 to TRBJ1-2; TRBD1 matches 8 bases. This CDR3 comprises 14 residues. V trimming: 1 base; J trimming: 6 bases; junction bases outside the gene matches: 5. Germline values: CDR1 SGDLS, CDR2 YYNGEE. CDR3 loop: CASSVSGGANGYTF. DNA for the CDR3: TGTGCCAGCAGCGTATCAGGGGGCGCTAATGGCTACACCTTC.

This clone has only a few counts. The chain carries TRBV10-3 and TRBJ1-1; D gene uncertain. V lost 8 bases, J lost 1 base, and 5 bases lay in between. Germline V gene lookup returns CDR1 ENHRY and CDR2 SYGVKD. The CDR3 is 11 amino acids. CDR3 sequence reads: CAIRGNTEAFF. DNA of the CDR3: TGTGCCATCCGGGGGAACACTGAAGCTTTCTTT.

The chain uses TRBV27 and TRBJ2-5, with D possibly TRBD1 on 6 matching bases. Germline V gene data show CDR1 as MNHEY and CDR2 as SMNVEV (reference sequence). CDR3 size: 14 residues. Trimming took off 5 bases at V and 4 bases at J, with 14 bases between the two ends. The CDR3 sequence: CASSRQAARETQYF. The CDR3 region has the DNA TGTGCCAGCAGTAGACAGGCTGCTAGAGAGACCCAGTACTTC.

This sequence joins TRBV12-5 and TRBJ1-1, with a weak D call TRBD1 (6 bases). Germline values: CDR1 LGHNT, CDR2 FRNRAP. The CDR3 is made up of 17 amino acids. V shed 5 bases and J shed 6 bases, with 25 bases lying between them. CDR3 protein: CASGPPRGGGQRAEAFF. The DNA for the CDR3 is TGTGCTAGTGGTCCCCCTCGGGGTGGGGGGCAGAGGGCTGAAGCTTTCTTT.

This chain joins TRBV7-2 and TRBJ1-5, with D maybe TRBD1 (5 bases). Germline V CDR1 and CDR2: SGHTA, FQGNSA. This CDR3 is built from 15 residues. V lost 2 bases to trimming and J lost 4 bases, with 12 bases between them. This chain's CDR3 is CASSLWAGGNQPQHF. CDR3 coding DNA: TGTGCCAGCAGCTTATGGGCGGGGGGAAATCAGCCCCAGCATTTT.